These 29 T cell receptor beta chains were all obtained from the same sample, sequenced in a study of identical twins. A single record per CDR3 protein comes from TCRdb applying MiXCR to the 5' RACE reads. Of about 570,000 distinct CDR3 sequences in the sample, more than 9% are singletons; the top ten hold 2.5% to 3%. The sample also formed part of further work on yellow fever vaccine responses in identical twins.

The sequencing input was PBMCs. The source of these receptors is a woman younger than 35 in good health.

V is TRBV4-1 and J is TRBJ2-7; TRBD1 aligns across 8 bases. The trim removed 0 bases at V and 2 bases at J, leaving 3 bases unmatched. CDR1 and CDR2 from the germline V gene are MGHRA and YSYEKL. The CDR3 is made up of 15 amino acids. The DNA of the CDR3 is TGCGCCAGCAGCCAAGAGAACAGGGGGGCCTACGAGCAGTACTTC. Its protein is CASSQENRGAYEQYF.

This clonotype has a count of ten or more. The V call is TRBV7-2, the J call TRBJ2-1; D is undetermined. CDR3 length: 12 residues. Between the trimmed V and J ends, which lost 6 bases and 5 bases, there was a span of 8 bases. Looked up from germline, CDR1 is SGHTA and CDR2 is FQGNSA. This CDR3 is CASRRGDNEQFF. In DNA form, the CDR3 reads TGTGCCAGCAGACGTGGGGACAATGAGCAGTTCTTC.

The chain joins TRBV27 to TRBJ2-1; TRBD2 matches at 8 bases. J gave up 4 bases and V 0 bases, and 5 bases lay outside the gene matches. The CDR3 has 16 amino acids. CDR1 MNHEY and CDR2 SMNVEV come from the germline V gene (reference sequence). For the CDR3, the DNA is TGTGCCAGCAGTTTATCGATCCAGCGGGGGTACAATGAGCAGTTCTTC. Encoded protein: CASSLSIQRGYNEQFF.

The chain joins TRBV6-5 to TRBJ2-7; tentative D call: TRBD2 (5 bases). This CDR3 spans 16 amino acids. Looked up from germline, CDR1 is MNHEY and CDR2 is SVGAGI. V was cut by 2 bases and J by 2 bases, with 16 bases left in between. The CDR3 DNA sequence: TGTGCCAGCAGTTACCACTTCAGCAAGGGAGCCTACGAGCAGTACTTC. This encodes CASSYHFSKGAYEQYF.

V and J are TRBV19 and TRBJ2-1, with D hard to call. The germline gives CDR1 LNHDA, CDR2 SQIVND (reference sequence). V was pared by 5 bases and J by 0 bases, with 11 bases between. This CDR3 is built from 15 residues. CDR3 sequence reads: CASSQVGRSYNEQFF. In DNA form, the CDR3 reads TGTGCCAGTAGTCAGGTCGGGCGCTCCTACAATGAGCAGTTCTTC.

The genes are TRBV6-1 and TRBJ2-7, with 9 nucleotides matching TRBD1. The CDR3 is made up of 14 amino acids. Trimming removed 7 bases from V and 3 bases from J; junction bases left unmatched: 7. The germline V gene encodes CDR1 MNHNS and CDR2 SASEGT. DNA of the CDR3: TGTGCCAGCAACCCGACAGGGGGAGGCTACGAGCAGTACTTC. Residues: CASNPTGGGYEQYF.

This clonotype was seen more than once but under ten times. The chain links TRBV29-1 to TRBJ2-4; possibly TRBD1 for D (6 bases). CDR1 is SQVTM, CDR2 ANQGSEA, per germline. The CDR3 spans 15 residues. Trimming stripped 5 bases from V and 1 base from J, with 15 bases between. For the CDR3, the DNA is TGCAGCGTTACCAACAGGGATCGGGCCAAAAACATTCAGTACTTC. Translation: CSVTNRDRAKNIQYF.

There are a few counts of this clonotype. The chain employs TRBV12-5 and TRBJ1-5; D not resolved. The CDR3 loop spans 18 amino acids. V lost 5 bases to trimming and J lost 0 bases, with 20 bases between them. CDR1 and CDR2 from the germline V gene are LGHNT and FRNRAP. The DNA for the CDR3 is TGTGCTAGTGGTAGCACACCAAAAAACGAAAATAGCAATCAGCCCCAGCATTTT. This sequence encodes CASGSTPKNENSNQPQHF.

The chain links TRBV5-1 to TRBJ2-7; possible D gene TRBD2, 6 bases. Germline V gene lookup returns CDR1 SGHRS and CDR2 YFSETQ. CDR3 length: 15 amino acids. The germline V and J ends were trimmed by 0 bases and 5 bases, with 15 bases remaining between them. This CDR3 is CASSLVQGLDHEQYF. CDR3 nucleotide sequence: TGCGCCAGCAGCTTGGTGCAGGGACTGGACCACGAGCAGTACTTC.

This clonotype came up many times. The chain links TRBV12-3 or TRBV12-4 to TRBJ2-5; D is tentatively TRBD1 or TRBD2 (5 bases each). This CDR3 contains 15 residues. V lost 9 bases and J 0 bases, leaving 17 bases between the germline ends. CDR3 sequence (DNA): TGTGCCAGTATAAACCGGGACGGCGACCAAGAGACCCAGTACTTC. Residues: CASINRDGDQETQYF.

This clonotype occurred a few times. This chain's CDR3 is CASTTRTSGINEQFF. The CDR3 nucleotides are TGTGCCAGCACCACCCGGACTAGCGGGATAAATGAGCAGTTCTTC. V is TRBV28 and J is TRBJ2-1; the match to TRBD2 covers 12 bases. CDR1 is MDHEN and CDR2 is SYDVKM in the germline V gene. This CDR3 has 15 amino acids. Germline trimming cut 7 bases from V and 7 bases from J; bases unmatched to any gene: 8.

This clonotype was counted at least ten times. The rearrangement links TRBV12-3 or TRBV12-4 to TRBJ1-5, with 7 positions matching TRBD1. V dropped 3 bases and J dropped 7; count of bases not matched to a gene: 6. CDR3 length: 14 amino acids. The CDR3, as DNA: TGTGCCAGCAGTTTTCGACAGGGAGCCCAGCCCCAGCATTTT. Translating it yields CASSFRQGAQPQHF.

This clonotype was counted between two and nine times. The chain links TRBV2 to TRBJ1-1; D gene uncertain. CDR3 size: 11 residues. V gave up 5 bases and J gave up 10 bases, with 11 bases separating them. The germline V gene encodes CDR1 SNHLY and CDR2 FYNNEI. This CDR3 reads CASSTVNRAFF. The CDR3, as DNA: TGTGCCAGCAGTACAGTGAATCGAGCTTTCTTT.

The chain employs TRBV7-2 and TRBJ2-3, with a possible D match to TRBD1 (6 bases). V lost 5 bases and J lost 0, with 18 bases in between. Germline-derived CDR1 and CDR2 are SGHTA and FQGNSA. CDR3 size: 17 residues. The CDR3 coding sequence is TGTGCCAGCAGCCTGGGGGCGGGCACTACTAGCACAGATACGCAGTATTTT. It specifies CASSLGAGTTSTDTQYF. The full variable domain, in which reference TRBV7-2 and TRBJ2-3 provide the parts outside the CDR3, is GAGVSQSPSNKVTEKGKDVELRCDPISGHTALYWYRQSLGQGLEFLIYFQGNSAPDKSGLPSDRFSAERTGGSVSTLTIQRTQQEDSAVYLCASSLGAGTTSTDTQYFGPGTRLTVL.

The chain has TRBV12-3 or TRBV12-4 and TRBJ2-7; D is perhaps TRBD1 (6 bases). This CDR3 is 13 amino acids long. Trimming removed 5 bases at V and 5 bases at J, with 13 bases between. Here the CDR3 DNA reads TGTGCCAGCAGTCTCAGGGGTCGCGACGAGCAGTACTTC. Encoded protein: CASSLRGRDEQYF.

In this sample, this clonotype turned up many times. This chain joins TRBV29-1 and TRBJ2-3, with D unclear. This CDR3 region has 16 residues. Germline CDR1 reads SQVTM; CDR2 reads ANQGSEA. Trimming pared 0 bases from V and 4 bases from J, leaving 17 bases between. CDR3 coding DNA: TGCAGCGTTGAAGATCGACTGGGTGTAAGTCCAGATACGCAGTATTTT. This codes for CSVEDRLGVSPDTQYF.

This clonotype was seen only a few times. This sequence joins TRBV28 and TRBJ2-7, with D perhaps given as TRBD1 or TRBD2 (6 bases each). Germline CDR1 MDHEN, CDR2 SYDVKM. The CDR3 contains 14 residues. Trimming pared 4 bases from V and 1 base from J, leaving 11 bases between. The CDR3 DNA reads as TGTGCCAGCAGTTCCAAAGGGGGGTCCTACGAGCAGTACTTC. Translation gives CASSSKGGSYEQYF.

This clonotype appeared a few times. The V and J genes are TRBV7-2 and TRBJ2-1, with D possibly matching TRBD1 (5 bases). The V end was cut by 3 bases, the J end by 4 bases, with 13 bases between. Germline V gene data show CDR1 as SGHTA and CDR2 as FQGNSA. The CDR3 sequence is 15 residues long. CDR3 amino acids: CASSLVWGLYNEQFF. In DNA, the CDR3 is TGTGCCAGCAGCTTGGTTTGGGGCCTTTACAATGAGCAGTTCTTC.

In its sample, this clonotype was seen a few times. The chain combines TRBV6-5 with TRBJ2-2; D gene uncertain. The germline V gene has CDR1 MNHEY and CDR2 SVGAGI. V was cut by 7 bases and J by 3 bases, with 0 bases left in between. This CDR3 has 10 amino acids. CDR3: CASNTGELFF. The CDR3 coding sequence is TGTGCCAGCAACACCGGGGAGCTGTTTTTT.

The V and J genes are TRBV24-1 and TRBJ2-1; 8 bases are a match to TRBD2. This CDR3 spans 16 amino acids. The junction had 8 bases not matched to a gene; V was cut back by 4 bases and J by 4 bases. Per germline, CDR1 KGHDR and CDR2 SFDVKD. CDR3 sequence (DNA): TGTGCCACCAGTGAACGGGGGGGCCCGGGGTACAATGAGCAGTTCTTC. Its translation is CATSERGGPGYNEQFF.

This chain joins TRBV20-1 and TRBJ2-1; D is perhaps TRBD1 or TRBD2 (5 bases each). This CDR3 is 13 amino acids long. Germline-derived CDR1 and CDR2 are DFQATT and SNEGSKA (reference sequence). V was clipped by 6 bases and J by 6 bases, with 15 bases between them. CDR3 in DNA: TGCAGTGCCCCCCCCCAGGGAGTCAATGAGCAGTTCTTC. It encodes CSAPPQGVNEQFF.

V is TRBV9 and J is TRBJ2-5; possibly TRBD2 for D (6 bases). The CDR3 extends over 15 amino acids. V lost 8 bases and J 1 base, leaving 18 bases between the germline ends. Germline V gives CDR1 SGDLS, CDR2 YYNGEE. CDR3 residues: CASNERGGAQETQYF. In DNA, the CDR3 is TGTGCCAGTAACGAAAGGGGCGGGGCCCAAGAGACCCAGTACTTC.

This clonotype was detected ten times or more. V is TRBV10-3 and J is TRBJ1-6; 7 bases match TRBD1. The CDR3 has 15 residues. V shed 6 bases, J shed 5 bases, and the junction held 7 bases outside the gene matches. Per germline, CDR1 ENHRY and CDR2 SYGVKD. In DNA, the CDR3 is TGTGCCATCAGAGTAACCAGGGGGGATAATTCACCCCTCCACTTT. It codes for CAIRVTRGDNSPLHF.

The rearrangement links TRBV4-3 to TRBJ2-1; 11 bases fit TRBD2. Germline CDR1 reads LGHNA; CDR2 reads YSLEER. The CDR3 runs 15 residues. J lost 8 bases, V lost 5 bases, and 8 bases had no gene match. DNA of the CDR3: TGCGCCAGCAGCGGACAGACTAGCGGGATCGATGAGCAGTTCTTC. Its protein product is CASSGQTSGIDEQFF.

This clonotype was seen only a few times. The J gene is TRBJ2-7, the V gene TRBV12-3 or TRBV12-4; 12 nucleotides align to TRBD1. The CDR3 spans 16 residues. V was pared by 6 bases and J by 6 bases, with 12 bases of the junction left unmatched. CDR3 sequence: CASSPGTGGRGREQYF. The CDR3 DNA reads as TGTGCCAGCAGCCCTGGGACAGGGGGCCGGGGGCGCGAGCAGTACTTC.

J is TRBJ2-2 and V is TRBV2; 7 bases map to TRBD2. The J segment lost 6 bases and the V segment lost 6 bases, leaving 7 bases of the junction unmatched. Per the germline V gene, CDR1 is SNHLY and CDR2 is FYNNEI. This CDR3 has 14 residues. For the CDR3, the DNA is TGTGCCAGCAGGCGGGAGACATCTCCCGGGGAGCTGTTTTTT. Protein sequence: CASRRETSPGELFF.

This clonotype was counted ten times or more. The chain is built from TRBV3-1 and TRBJ1-1, with D possibly matching TRBD1 (5 bases). V shed 3 bases and J shed 1 base, with 18 bases lying between them. CDR3 size: 17 residues. In germline, CDR1 is LGHDT, CDR2 YNNKEL (reference sequence). CDR3 coding DNA: TGTGCCAGCAGCCAGGACTGGGGGGAAGTTTCGAACACTGAAGCTTTCTTT. Translated, it gives CASSQDWGEVSNTEAFF. The whole variable domain, filled in from reference TRBV3-1 and TRBJ1-1, reads DTAVSQTPKYLVTQMGNDKSIKCEQNLGHDTMYWYKQDSKKFLKIMFSYNNKELIINETVPNRFSPKSPDKAHLNLHINSLELGDSAVYFCASSQDWGEVSNTEAFFGQGTRLTVV.

This clonotype has only a few counts. For the CDR3, the DNA is TGCAGCGTTGCCCGGGACAGGGGGGAAGAGACCCAGTACTTC. Translation: CSVARDRGEETQYF. V and J are TRBV29-1 and TRBJ2-5; TRBD1 matches at 11 bases. This CDR3 region has 14 residues. J gave up 3 bases and V 4 bases, and 4 bases lay outside the gene matches. The V gene's germline CDR1 is SQVTM and CDR2 ANQGSEA. The full variable domain, in which reference TRBV29-1 and TRBJ2-5 provide the parts outside the CDR3, is SAVISQKPSRDICQRGTSLTIQCQVDSQVTMMFWYRQQPGQSLTLIATANQGSEATYESGFVIDKFPISRPNLTFSTLTVSNMSPEDSSIYLCSVARDRGEETQYFGPGTRLLVL.

The chain links TRBV5-1 to TRBJ2-1; D gene uncertain. The V end lost 0 bases, the J end lost 2 bases, and 9 bases lay between the germline ends. Germline V gene lookup returns CDR1 SGHRS and CDR2 YFSETQ. The length of the CDR3 is 15 residues. The CDR3 sequence: CASSLGRLPYNEQFF. The CDR3, as DNA: TGCGCCAGCAGCTTGGGACGGCTACCCTACAATGAGCAGTTCTTC.